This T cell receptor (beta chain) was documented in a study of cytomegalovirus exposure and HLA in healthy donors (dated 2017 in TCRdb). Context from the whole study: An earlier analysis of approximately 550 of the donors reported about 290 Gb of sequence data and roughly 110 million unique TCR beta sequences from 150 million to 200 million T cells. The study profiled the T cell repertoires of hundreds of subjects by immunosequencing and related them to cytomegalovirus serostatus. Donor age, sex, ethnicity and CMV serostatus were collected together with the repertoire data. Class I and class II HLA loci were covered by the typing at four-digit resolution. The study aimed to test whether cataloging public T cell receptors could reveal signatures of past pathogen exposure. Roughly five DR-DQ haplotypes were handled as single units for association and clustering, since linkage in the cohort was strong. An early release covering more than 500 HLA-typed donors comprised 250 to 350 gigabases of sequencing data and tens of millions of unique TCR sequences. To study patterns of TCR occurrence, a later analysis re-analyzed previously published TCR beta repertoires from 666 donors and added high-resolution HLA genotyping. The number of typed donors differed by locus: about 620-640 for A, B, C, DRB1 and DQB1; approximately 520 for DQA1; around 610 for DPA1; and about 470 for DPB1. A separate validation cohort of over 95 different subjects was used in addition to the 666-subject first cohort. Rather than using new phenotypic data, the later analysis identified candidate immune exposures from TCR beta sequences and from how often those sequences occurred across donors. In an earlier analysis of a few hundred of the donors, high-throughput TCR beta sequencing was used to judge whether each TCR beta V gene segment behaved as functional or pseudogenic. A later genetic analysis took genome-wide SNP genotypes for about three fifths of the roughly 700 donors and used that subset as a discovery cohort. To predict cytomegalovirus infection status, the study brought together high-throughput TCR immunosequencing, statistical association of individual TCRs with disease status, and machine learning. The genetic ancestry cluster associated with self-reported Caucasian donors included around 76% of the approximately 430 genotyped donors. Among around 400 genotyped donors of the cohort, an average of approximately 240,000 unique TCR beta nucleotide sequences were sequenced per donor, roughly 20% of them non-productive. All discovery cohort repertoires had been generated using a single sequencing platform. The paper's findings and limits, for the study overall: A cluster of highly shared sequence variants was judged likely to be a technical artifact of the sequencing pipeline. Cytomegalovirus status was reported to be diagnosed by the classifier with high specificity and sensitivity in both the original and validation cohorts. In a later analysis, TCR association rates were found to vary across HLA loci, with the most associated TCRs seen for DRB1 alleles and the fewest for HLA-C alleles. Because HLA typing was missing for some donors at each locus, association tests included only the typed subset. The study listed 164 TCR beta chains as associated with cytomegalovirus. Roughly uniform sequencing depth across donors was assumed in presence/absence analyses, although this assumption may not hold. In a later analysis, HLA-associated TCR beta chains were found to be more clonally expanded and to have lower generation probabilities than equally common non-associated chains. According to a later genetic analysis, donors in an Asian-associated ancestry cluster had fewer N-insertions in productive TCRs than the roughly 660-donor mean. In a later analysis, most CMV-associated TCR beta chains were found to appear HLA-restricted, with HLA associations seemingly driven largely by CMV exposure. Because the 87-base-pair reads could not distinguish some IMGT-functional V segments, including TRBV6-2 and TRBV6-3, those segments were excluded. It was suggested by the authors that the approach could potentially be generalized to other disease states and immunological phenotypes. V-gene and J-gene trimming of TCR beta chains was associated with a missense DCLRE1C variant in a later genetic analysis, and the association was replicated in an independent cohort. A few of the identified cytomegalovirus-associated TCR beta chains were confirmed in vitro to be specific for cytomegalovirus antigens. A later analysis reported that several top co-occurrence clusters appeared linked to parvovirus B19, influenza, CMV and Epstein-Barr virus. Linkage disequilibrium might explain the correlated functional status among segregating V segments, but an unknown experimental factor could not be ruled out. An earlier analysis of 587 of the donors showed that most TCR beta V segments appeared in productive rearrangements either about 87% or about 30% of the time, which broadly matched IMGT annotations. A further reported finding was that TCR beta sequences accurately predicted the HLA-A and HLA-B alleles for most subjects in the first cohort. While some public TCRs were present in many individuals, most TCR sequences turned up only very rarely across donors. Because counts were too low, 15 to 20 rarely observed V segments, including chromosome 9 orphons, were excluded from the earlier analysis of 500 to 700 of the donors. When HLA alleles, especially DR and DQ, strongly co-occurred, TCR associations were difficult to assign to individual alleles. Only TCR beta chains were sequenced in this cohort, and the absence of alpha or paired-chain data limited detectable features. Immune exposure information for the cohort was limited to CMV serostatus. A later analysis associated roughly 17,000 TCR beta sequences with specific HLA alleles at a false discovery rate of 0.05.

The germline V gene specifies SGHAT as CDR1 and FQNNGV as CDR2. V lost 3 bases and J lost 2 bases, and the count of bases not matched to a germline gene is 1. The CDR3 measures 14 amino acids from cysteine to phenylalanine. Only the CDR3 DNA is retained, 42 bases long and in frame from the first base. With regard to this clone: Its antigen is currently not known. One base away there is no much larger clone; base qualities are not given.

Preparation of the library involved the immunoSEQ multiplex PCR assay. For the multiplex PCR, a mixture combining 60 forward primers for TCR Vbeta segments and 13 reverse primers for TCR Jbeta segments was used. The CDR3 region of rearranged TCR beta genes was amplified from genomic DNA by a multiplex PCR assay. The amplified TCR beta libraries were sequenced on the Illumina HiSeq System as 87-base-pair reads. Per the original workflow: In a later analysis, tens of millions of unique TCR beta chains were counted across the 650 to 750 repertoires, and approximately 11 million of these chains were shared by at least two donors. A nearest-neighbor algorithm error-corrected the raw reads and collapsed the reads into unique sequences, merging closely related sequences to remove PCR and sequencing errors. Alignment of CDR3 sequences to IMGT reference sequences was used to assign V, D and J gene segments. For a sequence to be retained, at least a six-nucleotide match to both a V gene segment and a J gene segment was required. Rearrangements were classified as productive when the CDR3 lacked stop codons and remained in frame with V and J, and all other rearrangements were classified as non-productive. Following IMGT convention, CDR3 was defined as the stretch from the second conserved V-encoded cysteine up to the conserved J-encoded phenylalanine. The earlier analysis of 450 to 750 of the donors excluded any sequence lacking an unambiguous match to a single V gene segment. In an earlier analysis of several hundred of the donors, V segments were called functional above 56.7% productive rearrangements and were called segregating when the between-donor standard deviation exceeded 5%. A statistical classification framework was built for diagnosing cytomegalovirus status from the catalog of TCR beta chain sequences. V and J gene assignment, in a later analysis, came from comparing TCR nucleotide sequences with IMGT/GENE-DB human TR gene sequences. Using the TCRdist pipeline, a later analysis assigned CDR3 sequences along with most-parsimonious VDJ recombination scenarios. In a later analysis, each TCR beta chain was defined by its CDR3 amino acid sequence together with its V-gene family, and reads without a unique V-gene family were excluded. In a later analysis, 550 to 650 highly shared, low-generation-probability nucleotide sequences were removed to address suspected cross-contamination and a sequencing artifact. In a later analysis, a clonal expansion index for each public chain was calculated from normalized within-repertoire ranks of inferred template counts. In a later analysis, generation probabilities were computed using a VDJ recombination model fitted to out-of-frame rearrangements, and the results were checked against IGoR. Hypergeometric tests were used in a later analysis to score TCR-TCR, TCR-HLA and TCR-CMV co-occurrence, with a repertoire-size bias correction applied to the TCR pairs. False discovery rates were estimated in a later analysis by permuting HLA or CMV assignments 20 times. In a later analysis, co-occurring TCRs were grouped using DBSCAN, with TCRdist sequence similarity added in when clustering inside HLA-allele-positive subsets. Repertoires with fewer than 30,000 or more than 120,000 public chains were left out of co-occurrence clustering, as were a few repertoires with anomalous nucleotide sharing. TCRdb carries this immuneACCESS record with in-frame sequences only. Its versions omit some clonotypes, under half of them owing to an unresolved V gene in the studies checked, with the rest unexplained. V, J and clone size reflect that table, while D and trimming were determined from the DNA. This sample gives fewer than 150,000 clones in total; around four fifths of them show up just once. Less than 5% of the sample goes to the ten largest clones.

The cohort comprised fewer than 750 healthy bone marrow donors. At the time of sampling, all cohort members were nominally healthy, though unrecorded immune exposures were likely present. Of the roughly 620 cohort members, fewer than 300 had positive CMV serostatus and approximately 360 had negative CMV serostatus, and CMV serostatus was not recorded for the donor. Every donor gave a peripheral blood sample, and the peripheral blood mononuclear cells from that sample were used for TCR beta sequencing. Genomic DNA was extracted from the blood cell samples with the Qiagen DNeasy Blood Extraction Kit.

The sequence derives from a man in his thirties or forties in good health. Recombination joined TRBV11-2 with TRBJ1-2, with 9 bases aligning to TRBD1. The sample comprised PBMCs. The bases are TGTGCCAGCAGCTTCGGACAGGGGAACTATGGCTACACCTTC. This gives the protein CASSFGQGNYGYTF.